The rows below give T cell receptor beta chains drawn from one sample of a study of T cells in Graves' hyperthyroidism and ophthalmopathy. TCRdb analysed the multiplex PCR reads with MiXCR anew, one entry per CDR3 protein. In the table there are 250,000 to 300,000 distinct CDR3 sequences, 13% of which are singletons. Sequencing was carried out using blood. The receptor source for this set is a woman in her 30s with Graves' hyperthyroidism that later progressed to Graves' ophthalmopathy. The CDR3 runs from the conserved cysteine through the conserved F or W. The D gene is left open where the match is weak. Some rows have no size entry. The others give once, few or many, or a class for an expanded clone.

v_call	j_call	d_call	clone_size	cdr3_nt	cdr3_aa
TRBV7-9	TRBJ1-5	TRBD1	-	TGTGCCAGCAGCCCACAGGGGGGCTCCTTGGGAAATCAGCCCCAGCATTTT	CASSPQGGSLGNQPQHF
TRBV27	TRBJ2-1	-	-	TGTGCCAGCAGTTTAGTGGGAGCGACCCTTATAACCCGCAATGAGCAGTTCTTC	CASSLVGATLITRNEQFF
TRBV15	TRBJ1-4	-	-	TGTGCCACCAGCGACCGGGACACCAATGAAAAACTGTTTTTT	CATSDRDTNEKLFF
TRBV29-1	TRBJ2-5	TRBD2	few	TGCAGCGTTGAAGATCTGGGGGAGGGCCCCTCAGAGACCCAGTACTTC	CSVEDLGEGPSETQYF
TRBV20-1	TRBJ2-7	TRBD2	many	TGCAGTGCTGGCCTGACTAGCGGGAGCTACGAGCAGTACTTC	CSAGLTSGSYEQYF
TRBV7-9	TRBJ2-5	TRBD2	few	TGTGCCAGCAGCTTATCTTTGTCGACTAGCGTTCGGGAGACCCAGTACTTC	CASSLSLSTSVRETQYF
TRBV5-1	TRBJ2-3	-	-	TGCGCCAGCATTCAAGGGACGGCTAGCACAGATACGCAGTATTTT	CASIQGTASTDTQYF
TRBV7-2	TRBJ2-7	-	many	TGTGCCAGCAGCTCCCCAAGGAGCGAGACCTACGAGCAGTACTTC	CASSSPRSETYEQYF
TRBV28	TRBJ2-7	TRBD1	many	TGTGCCAGCAGTTTGTCCGGGACAGGAATGTCCTACGAGCAGTACTTC	CASSLSGTGMSYEQYF
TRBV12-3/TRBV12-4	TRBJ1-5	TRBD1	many	TGTGCCAGCAGGCCACAGGGGTCTTACAATCAGCCCCAGCATTTT	CASRPQGSYNQPQHF
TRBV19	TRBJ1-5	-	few	TGTGCCGGTAAACAGACAGGAGGCAGCAATCAGCCCCAGCATTTT	CAGKQTGGSNQPQHF
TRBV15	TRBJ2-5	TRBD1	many	TGTGCCACCAGCACTGGACAGGGGGCGAGAGAGACCCAGTACTTC	CATSTGQGARETQYF
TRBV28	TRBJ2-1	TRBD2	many	TGTGCCAGCATCACTAGCGGGGTGTCCTACAATGAGCAGTTCTTC	CASITSGVSYNEQFF
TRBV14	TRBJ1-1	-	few	TGTGCCAGCAGTTCGGGCAGGGAAGCTTTCTTT	CASSSGREAFF
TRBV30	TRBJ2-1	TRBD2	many	TGTGCCTGGAGAACTAGCGGCTCCTACAATGAGCAGTTCTTC	CAWRTSGSYNEQFF
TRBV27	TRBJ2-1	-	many	TGTGCCAGCAGTCCCTCTCTCTCCTACAATGAGCAGTTCTTC	CASSPSLSYNEQFF
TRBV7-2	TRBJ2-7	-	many	TGTGCCAGCAGCTTAGAGGTCCCCCCGGGGATCTACGAGCAGTACTTC	CASSLEVPPGIYEQYF
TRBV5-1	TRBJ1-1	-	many	TGCGCCAGCAGCTTGAACAGGCGGGCTAACACTGAAGCTTTCTTT	CASSLNRRANTEAFF
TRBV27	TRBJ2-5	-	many	TGTGCCAGCAGTTTATCAGTAGAGGTTTGGAGGGAGACCCAGTACTTC	CASSLSVEVWRETQYF
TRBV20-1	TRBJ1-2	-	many	TGCAGTGCTCCGGGACCTTCCTACCCGGTGGGTGGCTACACCTTC	CSAPGPSYPVGGYTF
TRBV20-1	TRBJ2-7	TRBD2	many	TGCAGTGCTAGAGGTAGCGGGAGGGGAAGCTCCTACGAGCAGTACTTC	CSARGSGRGSSYEQYF
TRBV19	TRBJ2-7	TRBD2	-	TGTGCCAGTAGCCCTAGCGGAACACGCTACGAGCAGTACTTC	CASSPSGTRYEQYF
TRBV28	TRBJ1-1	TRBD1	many	TGTGCCAGCAGTTTAACAGGGGAGAACACTGAAGCTTTCTTT	CASSLTGENTEAFF
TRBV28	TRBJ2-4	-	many	TGTGCCAGCAGACCACAGACGTTTGTATCCTTTCAGTACTTC	CASRPQTFVSFQYF